This is a list of T cell receptor beta chains from one sample in a study of CD8 T cells in Susac syndrome. Via MiXCR, TCRdb re-called the immunoSEQ multiplex PCR reads, giving one row per CDR3 protein. The sample carries some 200,000 distinct CDR3 sequences, 75% to 95% recorded once. What was sequenced was CD4+ T cells from PBMCs. The receptors were gathered from a human donor with Susac syndrome. The CDR3 runs from the conserved cysteine through the conserved F or W. The order of the fields is J gene, clone size, CDR3 length, V gene, D gene, CDR3 DNA, CDR3 protein. D genes are given only for firm matches. Part of the rows lack a size; the others show once, few, many or a class for expanded clones.

j_gene: TRBJ2-2
abundance: .
len: 16
v_gene: TRBV6-1
d_gene: TRBD1
CDR3nt: TGTGCCAGCAGTGACGTAAGCGGACAGGCAAACGGGGAGCTGTTTTTT
CDR3aa: CASSDVSGQANGELFF

j_gene: TRBJ1-1
abundance: .
len: 14
v_gene: TRBV6-5
d_gene: .
CDR3nt: TGTGCCAGCAGATCCGGGACGGCGAACACTGAAGCTTTCTTT
CDR3aa: CASRSGTANTEAFF

j_gene: TRBJ1-4
abundance: .
len: 14
v_gene: TRBV19
d_gene: TRBD1
CDR3nt: TGTGCCAGTAGTTTCCAGGGGGCGAAGGAAAAACTGTTTTTT
CDR3aa: CASSFQGAKEKLFF

j_gene: TRBJ1-4
abundance: .
len: 15
v_gene: TRBV3-1
d_gene: .
CDR3nt: TGTGCCAGCAGCCAGAGAGACAGCCTTAATGAAAAACTGTTTTTT
CDR3aa: CASSQRDSLNEKLFF

j_gene: TRBJ2-6
abundance: .
len: 16
v_gene: TRBV6-1
d_gene: .
CDR3nt: TGTGCCAGCAGACTCAGTCCAAGGGCCGGGGCCAACGTCCTGACTTTC
CDR3aa: CASRLSPRAGANVLTF

j_gene: TRBJ2-1
abundance: .
len: 14
v_gene: TRBV2
d_gene: .
CDR3nt: TGTGCCAGCGGGCTCGGGGGGCTAGCGAATGAGCAGTTCTTC
CDR3aa: CASGLGGLANEQFF

j_gene: TRBJ2-1
abundance: .
len: 12
v_gene: TRBV5-1
d_gene: .
CDR3nt: TGCGCCAGCAGCTTTGCAGACAATGAGCAGTTCTTC
CDR3aa: CASSFADNEQFF

j_gene: TRBJ2-7
abundance: .
len: 16
v_gene: TRBV5-1
d_gene: TRBD2
CDR3nt: TGCGCCAGCAGCCTGGGACCCGCGGGAGGGTCGTACGAGCAGTACTTC
CDR3aa: CASSLGPAGGSYEQYF

j_gene: TRBJ1-1
abundance: .
len: 11
v_gene: TRBV29-1
d_gene: .
CDR3nt: TGCAGCGTTGCCCCAGGGACTGAAGCTTTCTTT
CDR3aa: CSVAPGTEAFF

j_gene: TRBJ1-5
abundance: .
len: 12
v_gene: TRBV6-1
d_gene: .
CDR3nt: TGTGCCAGCATGTTCACAAATCAGCCCCAGCATTTT
CDR3aa: CASMFTNQPQHF

j_gene: TRBJ2-2
abundance: .
len: 15
v_gene: TRBV20-1
d_gene: .
CDR3nt: TGCAGTGCCCAGAACCAGGGATCGAACACCGGGGAGCTGTTTTTT
CDR3aa: CSAQNQGSNTGELFF

j_gene: TRBJ1-2
abundance: once
len: 15
v_gene: TRBV7-9
d_gene: TRBD1
CDR3nt: TGTGCCAGCAGCTTTCCTGGGACAGGGCGCTATGGCTACACCTTC
CDR3aa: CASSFPGTGRYGYTF

j_gene: TRBJ1-3
abundance: .
len: 15
v_gene: TRBV20-1
d_gene: .
CDR3nt: TGCAGTGCTTTCAATGCTGGCAGCTCTGGAAACACCATATATTTT
CDR3aa: CSAFNAGSSGNTIYF

j_gene: TRBJ1-2
abundance: .
len: 14
v_gene: TRBV4-1
d_gene: .
CDR3nt: TGCGCCAGCAGCCAAGAAGGGATTGAAGTTGTCTACACCTTC
CDR3aa: CASSQEGIEVVYTF

j_gene: TRBJ1-3
abundance: .
len: 12
v_gene: TRBV7-2
d_gene: .
CDR3nt: TGTGCCAGCAGCCGAGCTGGAAACACCATATATTTT
CDR3aa: CASSRAGNTIYF

j_gene: TRBJ2-7
abundance: .
len: 12
v_gene: TRBV3-1
d_gene: .
CDR3nt: TGTGCCAGCAGCCAGACTTATTACGAGCAGTACTTC
CDR3aa: CASSQTYYEQYF

j_gene: TRBJ2-2
abundance: .
len: 17
v_gene: TRBV7-9
d_gene: .
CDR3nt: TGTGCCAGCAGCTCGATGACCGACCTATCGGGCACCGGGGAGCTGTTTTTT
CDR3aa: CASSSMTDLSGTGELFF

j_gene: TRBJ2-3
abundance: .
len: 14
v_gene: TRBV20-1
d_gene: TRBD2
CDR3nt: TGCAGTGCTGGAGAACTGGGGGGGAGGGATACGCAGTATTTT
CDR3aa: CSAGELGGRDTQYF

j_gene: TRBJ1-1
abundance: .
len: 13
v_gene: TRBV14
d_gene: .
CDR3nt: TGTGCCAGCAGCCAAACAGCGAACACTGAAGCTTTCTTT
CDR3aa: CASSQTANTEAFF

j_gene: TRBJ2-1
abundance: .
len: 14
v_gene: TRBV2
d_gene: .
CDR3nt: TGTGCCAGCAGGGCACAGGTCCTTGGCAATGAGCAGTTCTTC
CDR3aa: CASRAQVLGNEQFF

j_gene: TRBJ2-7
abundance: .
len: 13
v_gene: TRBV5-6
d_gene: .
CDR3nt: TGTGCCAGCAGCGGGGGGGCTAGCGGTAAGCAGTACTTC
CDR3aa: CASSGGASGKQYF

j_gene: TRBJ2-7
abundance: once
len: 16
v_gene: TRBV28
d_gene: TRBD1
CDR3nt: TGTGCCAGCAGGTATACCGGGACAGGGGGCTCCTACGAGCAGTACTTC
CDR3aa: CASRYTGTGGSYEQYF

j_gene: TRBJ1-1
abundance: .
len: 13
v_gene: TRBV29-1
d_gene: .
CDR3nt: TGCGGAGTATGGGGACGAACTAACACTGAAGCTTTCTTT
CDR3aa: CGVWGRTNTEAFF

j_gene: TRBJ2-1
abundance: .
len: 15
v_gene: TRBV3-1
d_gene: TRBD2
CDR3nt: TGTGCCAGCAGCCTGCGACTAGCGGGGGAGAATGAGCAGTTCTTC
CDR3aa: CASSLRLAGENEQFF

j_gene: TRBJ2-2
abundance: .
len: 16
v_gene: TRBV3-1
d_gene: TRBD2
CDR3nt: TGTGCCAGCAGCCACCTAGCGGGAGTCGACACCGGGGAGCTGTTTTTT
CDR3aa: CASSHLAGVDTGELFF

j_gene: TRBJ2-7
abundance: .
len: 13
v_gene: TRBV21-1
d_gene: .
CDR3nt: TGTGCCAGCAGCAAATATCGCTCCTACGAGCAGTACTTC
CDR3aa: CASSKYRSYEQYF

j_gene: TRBJ2-7
abundance: .
len: 15
v_gene: TRBV4-1
d_gene: TRBD2
CDR3nt: TGCGCCAGCAGCCAAGCCACTAGCGGGAGGGGCGAGCAGTACTTC
CDR3aa: CASSQATSGRGEQYF

j_gene: TRBJ2-3
abundance: .
len: 16
v_gene: TRBV9
d_gene: .
CDR3nt: TGTGCCAGCAGCGTAGGGACTCACCCAACCACAGATACGCAGTATTTT
CDR3aa: CASSVGTHPTTDTQYF

j_gene: TRBJ2-5
abundance: .
len: 16
v_gene: TRBV5-4
d_gene: TRBD2
CDR3nt: TGTGCCAGCAGCCCGGGACTAGCGGAAAACCAAGAGACCCAGTACTTC
CDR3aa: CASSPGLAENQETQYF

j_gene: TRBJ2-2
abundance: .
len: 16
v_gene: TRBV7-9
d_gene: TRBD1
CDR3nt: TGTGCCAGCAGCCCTTTGGGACAGCTGAACACCGGGGAGCTGTTTTTT
CDR3aa: CASSPLGQLNTGELFF

j_gene: TRBJ2-1
abundance: .
len: 12
v_gene: TRBV20-1
d_gene: TRBD2
CDR3nt: TGCAGTGCTAGCGGGGGGGCCAATGAGCAGTTCTTC
CDR3aa: CSASGGANEQFF

j_gene: TRBJ2-4
abundance: few
len: 16
v_gene: TRBV4-2
d_gene: TRBD1
CDR3nt: TGTGCCAGCAGCCGCCGGGGACAGGATTCCAAAAACATTCAGTACTTC
CDR3aa: CASSRRGQDSKNIQYF

j_gene: TRBJ1-2
abundance: .
len: 11
v_gene: TRBV20-1
d_gene: .
CDR3nt: TGCAGTGCTAGACGGAGCTATGGCTACACCTTC
CDR3aa: CSARRSYGYTF

j_gene: TRBJ1-1
abundance: .
len: 15
v_gene: TRBV6-5
d_gene: TRBD1
CDR3nt: TGTGCCAGCAGTATACTTGGGACAGAAAACACTGAAGCTTTCTTT
CDR3aa: CASSILGTENTEAFF

j_gene: TRBJ2-3
abundance: .
len: 16
v_gene: TRBV7-3
d_gene: .
CDR3nt: TGTGCCAGCAGCTTATTTGGCGGGTCTAGCACAGATACGCAGTATTTT
CDR3aa: CASSLFGGSSTDTQYF

j_gene: TRBJ1-4
abundance: .
len: 14
v_gene: TRBV5-1
d_gene: .
CDR3nt: TGCGCCAGCAGCTTGGTGGGGGATAATGAAAAACTGTTTTTT
CDR3aa: CASSLVGDNEKLFF

j_gene: TRBJ2-3
abundance: .
len: 18
v_gene: TRBV5-1
d_gene: TRBD2
CDR3nt: TGCGCCAGCAGCTCGGGACTAGCGGGGGATTACTGGGCAGATACGCAGTATTTT
CDR3aa: CASSSGLAGDYWADTQYF

j_gene: TRBJ2-3
abundance: .
len: 14
v_gene: TRBV6-1
d_gene: .
CDR3nt: TGTGCCAGCAGCGGGCCGAAGAGAGAAGATACGCAGTATTTT
CDR3aa: CASSGPKREDTQYF

j_gene: TRBJ1-5
abundance: .
len: 14
v_gene: TRBV3-1
d_gene: .
CDR3nt: TGTGCCAGCAGCCAATCAGGGGTCCCCGGGCCCCAGCATTTT
CDR3aa: CASSQSGVPGPQHF

j_gene: TRBJ1-5
abundance: .
len: 15
v_gene: TRBV7-9
d_gene: TRBD1
CDR3nt: TGTGCCAGCAGCCCCGCGACAGGGTATAATCAGCCCCAGCATTTT
CDR3aa: CASSPATGYNQPQHF

j_gene: TRBJ1-6
abundance: .
len: 14
v_gene: TRBV25-1
d_gene: TRBD1
CDR3nt: TGTGCCAGCTCCGGGACAGGGGGCGCGTCACCCCTCCACTTT
CDR3aa: CASSGTGGASPLHF

j_gene: TRBJ2-3
abundance: .
len: 17
v_gene: TRBV2
d_gene: TRBD2
CDR3nt: TGTGCCAGCAGTAAAAGGAGGGGACTAGCCTTCACAGATACGCAGTATTTT
CDR3aa: CASSKRRGLAFTDTQYF